This T cell receptor beta chain was identified in a study of blood T cell repertoires in COVID-19. A word on this clone: Other DNA sequences of this sample code for an identical CDR3.

The CDR3 runs to 11 residues. V was cut by 6 bases and J by 3 bases, with 6 bases left in between. CDR1 and CDR2 from the germline V gene are SGHRS and YFSETQ. Some clones are missing from TCRdb's copy, which holds only in-frame ones; the method was immunoSEQ multiplex PCR. The table has roughly 70,000 clones, approximately 80% seen once. The TCR sequence derives from a man aged 60 to 69 with COVID-19, enrolled during active disease. The V and J genes are TRBV5-1 and TRBJ1-1; unclear D gene. The specimen was peripheral blood. CDR3: CASKEDTEAFF. CDR3 bases: TGCGCCAGCAAGGAGGACACTGAAGCTTTCTTT.